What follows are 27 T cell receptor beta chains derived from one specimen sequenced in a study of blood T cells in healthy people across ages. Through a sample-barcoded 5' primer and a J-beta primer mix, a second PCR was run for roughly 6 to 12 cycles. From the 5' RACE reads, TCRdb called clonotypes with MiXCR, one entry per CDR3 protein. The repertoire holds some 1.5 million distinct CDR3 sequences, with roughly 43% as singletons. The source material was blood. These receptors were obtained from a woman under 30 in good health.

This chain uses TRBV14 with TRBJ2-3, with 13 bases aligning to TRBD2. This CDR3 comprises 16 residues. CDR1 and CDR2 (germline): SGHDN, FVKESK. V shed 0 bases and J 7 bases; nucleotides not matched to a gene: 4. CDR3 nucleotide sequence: TGTGCCAGCAGCCAAGAACTAGCGGGAGGGCCGAATACGCAGTATTTT. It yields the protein CASSQELAGGPNTQYF.

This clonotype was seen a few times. The CDR3 loop reads CSARDGRELDEQFF. The CDR3 region has the DNA TGCAGTGCTAGAGATGGGCGGGAGCTGGATGAGCAGTTCTTC. The V and J genes are TRBV20-1 and TRBJ2-1; 7 positions match TRBD2. CDR1 DFQATT and CDR2 SNEGSKA come from the germline V gene (reference sequence). The V gene end was trimmed by 0 bases and the J gene end by 8 bases; junction bases not matched to a gene: 7. The CDR3 is 14 amino acids.

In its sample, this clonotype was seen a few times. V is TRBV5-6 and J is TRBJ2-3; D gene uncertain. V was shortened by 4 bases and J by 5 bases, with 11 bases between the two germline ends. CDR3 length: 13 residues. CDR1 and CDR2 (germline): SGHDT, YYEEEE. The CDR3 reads CASSMPHGDTQYF. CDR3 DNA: TGTGCCAGCAGCATGCCCCACGGAGATACGCAGTATTTT.

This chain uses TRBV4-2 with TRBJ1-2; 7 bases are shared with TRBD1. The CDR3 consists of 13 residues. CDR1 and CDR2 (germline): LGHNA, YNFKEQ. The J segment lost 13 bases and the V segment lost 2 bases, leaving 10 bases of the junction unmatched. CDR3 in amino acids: CASSQQQTGQATF. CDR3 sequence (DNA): TGTGCCAGCAGCCAACAACAGACAGGGCAGGCCACCTTC.

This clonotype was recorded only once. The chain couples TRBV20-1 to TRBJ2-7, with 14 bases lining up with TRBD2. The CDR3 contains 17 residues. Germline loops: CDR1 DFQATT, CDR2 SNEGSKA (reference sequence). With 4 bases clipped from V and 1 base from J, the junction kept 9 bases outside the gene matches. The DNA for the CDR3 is TGCAGTGCTACGGGGGGACTAGCGGGAGAAGGGTCCTACGAGCAGTACTTC. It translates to CSATGGLAGEGSYEQYF.

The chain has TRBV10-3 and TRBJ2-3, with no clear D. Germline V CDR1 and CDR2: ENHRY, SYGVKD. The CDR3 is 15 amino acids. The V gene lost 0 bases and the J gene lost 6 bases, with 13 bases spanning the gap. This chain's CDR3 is CAISESITNADTQYF. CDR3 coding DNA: TGTGCCATCAGTGAGTCTATCACTAACGCTGATACGCAGTATTTT.

The CDR3 DNA is TGTGCCAGCAGTGCACAGGGGGCTGGAGAGACCCAGTACTTC. Translated: CASSAQGAGETQYF. V and J are TRBV25-1 and TRBJ2-5; the match to TRBD1 covers 9 bases. This CDR3 is 14 amino acids long. Per the germline V gene, CDR1 is MGHDK and CDR2 is SYGVNS. The ends lost 4 bases at V and 4 bases at J; junction bases unmatched: 4.

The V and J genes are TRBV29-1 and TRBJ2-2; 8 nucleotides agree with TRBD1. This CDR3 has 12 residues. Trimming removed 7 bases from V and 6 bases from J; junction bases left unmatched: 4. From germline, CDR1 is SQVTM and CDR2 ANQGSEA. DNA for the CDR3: TGCAGCGCTGGACAGGGCGCCGGGGAGCTGTTTTTT. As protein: CSAGQGAGELFF.

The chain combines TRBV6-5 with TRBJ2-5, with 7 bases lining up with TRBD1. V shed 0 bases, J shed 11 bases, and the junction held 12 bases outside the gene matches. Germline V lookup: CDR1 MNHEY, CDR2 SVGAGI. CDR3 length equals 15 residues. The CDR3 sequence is CASSYSRTGGNEQYF. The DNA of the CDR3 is TGTGCCAGCAGTTACTCGCGGACAGGCGGCAATGAGCAGTACTTC.

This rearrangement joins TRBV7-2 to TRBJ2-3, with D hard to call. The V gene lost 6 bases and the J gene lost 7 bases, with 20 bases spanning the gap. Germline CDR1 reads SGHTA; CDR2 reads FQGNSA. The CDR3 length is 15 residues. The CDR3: CASRGTRHLINTQYF. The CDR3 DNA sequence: TGTGCCAGCAGAGGCACACGCCATTTGATTAATACGCAGTATTTT.

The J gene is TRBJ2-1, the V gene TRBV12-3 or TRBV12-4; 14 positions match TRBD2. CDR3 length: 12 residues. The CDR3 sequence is CISGLAGGEQFF. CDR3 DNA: TGTATTTCCGGACTAGCGGGGGGTGAGCAGTTCTTC.

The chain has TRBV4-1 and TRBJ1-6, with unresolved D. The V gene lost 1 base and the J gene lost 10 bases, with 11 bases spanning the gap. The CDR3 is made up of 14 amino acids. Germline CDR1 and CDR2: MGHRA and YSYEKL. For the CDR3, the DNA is TGCGCCAGCAGCCAAGTGGTAGAACTGTCACCCCTCCACTTT. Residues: CASSQVVELSPLHF.

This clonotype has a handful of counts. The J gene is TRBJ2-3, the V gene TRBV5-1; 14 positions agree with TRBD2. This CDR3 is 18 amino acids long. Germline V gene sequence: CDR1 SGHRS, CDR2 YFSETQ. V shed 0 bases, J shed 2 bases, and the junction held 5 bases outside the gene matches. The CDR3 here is CASSLERLAGGNTDTQYF. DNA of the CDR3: TGCGCCAGCAGCTTGGAACGACTAGCGGGGGGGAACACAGATACGCAGTATTTT.

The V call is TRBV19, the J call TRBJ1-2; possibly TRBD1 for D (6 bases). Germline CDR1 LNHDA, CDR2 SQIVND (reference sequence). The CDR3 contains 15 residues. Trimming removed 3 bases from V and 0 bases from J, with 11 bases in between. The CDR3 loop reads CASSMGGPANYGYTF. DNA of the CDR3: TGTGCCAGTAGTATGGGGGGGCCAGCTAACTATGGCTACACCTTC.

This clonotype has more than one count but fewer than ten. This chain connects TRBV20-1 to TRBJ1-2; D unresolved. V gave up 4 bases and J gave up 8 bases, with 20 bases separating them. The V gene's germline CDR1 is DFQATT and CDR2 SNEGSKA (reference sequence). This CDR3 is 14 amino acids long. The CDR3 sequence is CSATDRRDFGGYTF. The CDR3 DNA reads TGCAGTGCTACCGACCGACGGGATTTTGGGGGCTACACCTTC.

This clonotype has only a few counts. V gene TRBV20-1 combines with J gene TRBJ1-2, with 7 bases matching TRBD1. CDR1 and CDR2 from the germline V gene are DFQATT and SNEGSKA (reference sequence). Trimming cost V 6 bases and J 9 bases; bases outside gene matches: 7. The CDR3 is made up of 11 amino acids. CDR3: CSARQGRSYTF. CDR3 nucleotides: TGCAGTGCCCGACAGGGTCGTAGCTACACCTTC.

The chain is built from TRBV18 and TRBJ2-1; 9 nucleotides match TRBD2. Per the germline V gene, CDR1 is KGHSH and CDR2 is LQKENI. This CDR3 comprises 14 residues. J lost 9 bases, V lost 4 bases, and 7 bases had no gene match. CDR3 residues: CASSRDSGSAEQFF. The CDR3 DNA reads TGTGCCAGCTCACGCGATAGCGGGAGTGCTGAGCAGTTCTTC.

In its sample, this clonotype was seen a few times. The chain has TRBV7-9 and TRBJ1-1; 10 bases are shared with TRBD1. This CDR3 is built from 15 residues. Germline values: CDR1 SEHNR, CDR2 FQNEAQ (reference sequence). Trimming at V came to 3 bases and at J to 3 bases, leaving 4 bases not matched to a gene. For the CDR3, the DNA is TGTGCCAGCAGCTTTTGGGGGACAGGGGACACTGAAGCTTTCTTT. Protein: CASSFWGTGDTEAFF. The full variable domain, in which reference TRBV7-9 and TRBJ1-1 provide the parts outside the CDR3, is DTGVSQNPRHKITKRGQNVTFRCDPISEHNRLYWYRQTLGQGPEFLTYFQNEAQLEKSRLLSDRFSAERPKGSFSTLEIQRTEQGDSAMYLCASSFWGTGDTEAFFGQGTRLTVV.

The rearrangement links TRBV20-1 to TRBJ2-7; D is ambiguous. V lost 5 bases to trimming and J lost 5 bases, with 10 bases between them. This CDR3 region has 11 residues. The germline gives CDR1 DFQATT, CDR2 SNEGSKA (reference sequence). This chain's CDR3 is CSASQSNEQYF. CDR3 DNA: TGCAGTGCTTCACAGAGCAACGAGCAGTACTTC.

The CDR3 protein is CASSDQVSTDTQYF. In DNA, the CDR3 is TGTGCCAGCAGCGATCAGGTGTCCACAGATACGCAGTATTTT. The chain combines TRBV9 with TRBJ2-3, with D unclear. The CDR3 extends over 14 amino acids. V was cut by 3 bases and J by 2 bases, with 10 bases left in between. CDR1 is SGDLS and CDR2 is YYNGEE in the germline V gene.

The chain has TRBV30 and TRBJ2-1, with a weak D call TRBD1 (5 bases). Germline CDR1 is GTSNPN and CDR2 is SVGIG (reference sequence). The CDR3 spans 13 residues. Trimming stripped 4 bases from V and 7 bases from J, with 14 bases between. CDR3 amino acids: CAWTKPPGNEQFF. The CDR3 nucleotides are TGTGCCTGGACTAAACCTCCAGGGAATGAGCAGTTCTTC.

The CDR3 sequence is CASSSSRVRVYNYGYTF. The CDR3 DNA reads as TGTGCCAGCAGCTCTAGCAGGGTCCGAGTTTATAACTATGGCTACACCTTC. This chain joins TRBV7-6 and TRBJ1-2; D perhaps matches TRBD1 (5 bases). Trimming removed 4 bases from V and 1 base from J, with 19 bases in between. The V gene's germline CDR1 is SGHVS and CDR2 FNYEAQ. The CDR3 consists of 17 residues. Full variable domain (remainder filled in from reference TRBV7-6 and TRBJ1-2): GAGVSQSPRYKVTKRGQDVALRCDPISGHVSLYWYRQALGQGPEFLTYFNYEAQQDKSGLPNDRFSAERPEGSISTLTIQRTEQRDSAMYRCASSSSRVRVYNYGYTFGSGTRLTVV.

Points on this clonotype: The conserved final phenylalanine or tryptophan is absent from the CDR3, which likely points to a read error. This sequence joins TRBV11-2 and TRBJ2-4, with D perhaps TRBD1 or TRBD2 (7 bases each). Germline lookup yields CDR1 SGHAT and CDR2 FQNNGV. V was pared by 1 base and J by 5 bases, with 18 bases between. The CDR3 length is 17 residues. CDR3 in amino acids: CASSLGGGQRTQNIQYL. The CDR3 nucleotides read TGTGCCAGCAGCTTAGGGGGGGGACAGAGGACGCAAAACATTCAGTACCTC.

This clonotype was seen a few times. DNA for the CDR3: TGTGCCACCTCAAGGGCTTACTATGGCTACACCTTC. Amino acids: CATSRAYYGYTF. The chain combines TRBV15 with TRBJ1-2; D ambiguous. The CDR3 runs 12 residues. V was shortened by 8 bases and J by 3 bases, with 10 bases between the two germline ends. CDR1 LNHNV and CDR2 YYDKDF come from the germline V gene (reference sequence).

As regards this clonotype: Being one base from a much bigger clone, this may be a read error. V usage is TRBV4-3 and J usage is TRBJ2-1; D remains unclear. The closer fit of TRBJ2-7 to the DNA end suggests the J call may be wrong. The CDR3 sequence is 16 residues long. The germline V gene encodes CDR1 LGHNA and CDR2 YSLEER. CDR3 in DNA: TGCGCCAGCAGCCAAGATTTAATAGGCTCCTACAATGAGCAGTACTTC. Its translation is CASSQDLIGSYNEQYF.

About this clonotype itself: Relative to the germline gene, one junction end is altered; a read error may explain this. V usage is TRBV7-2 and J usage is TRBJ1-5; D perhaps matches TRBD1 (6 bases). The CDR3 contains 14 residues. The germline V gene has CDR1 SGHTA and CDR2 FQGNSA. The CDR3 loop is CVSSLRGRNQPQHF. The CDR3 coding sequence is TGTGTCAGCAGCTTGCGGGGGCGCAATCAGCCCCAGCATTTT.

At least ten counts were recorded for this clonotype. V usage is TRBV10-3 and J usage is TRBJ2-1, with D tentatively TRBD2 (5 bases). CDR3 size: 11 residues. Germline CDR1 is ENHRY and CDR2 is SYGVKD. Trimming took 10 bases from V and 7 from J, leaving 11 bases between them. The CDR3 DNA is TGTGCCAATAGCGTGGGTAATGAGCAGTTCTTC. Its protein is CANSVGNEQFF.